This passage covers 17 T cell receptor beta chains from one sample sequenced in a study of shared T cell receptors in the human thymus. Only in-frame clones appear in the TCRdb table, and some are missing; sequencing was by immunoSEQ multiplex PCR. The sample has about 380,000 clones, roughly 94% seen once. Sequencing was carried out using thymocytes. The receptors derive from a human donor.

V is TRBV6-4 and J is TRBJ2-3; 8 nucleotides match TRBD1. V was pared by 5 bases and J by 1 base, with 5 bases of the junction left unmatched. There are 15 residues in the CDR3. Germline CDR1 MRHNA, CDR2 SNTAGT. This CDR3 is CASSQPGQGTDTQYF. The CDR3 region has the DNA TGTGCCAGCAGTCAACCGGGACAGGGCACAGATACGCAGTATTTT.

J is TRBJ2-3 and V is TRBV9, with 8 bases identical to TRBD2. The V gene's germline CDR1 is SGDLS and CDR2 YYNGEE. The CDR3 has 16 amino acids. With V trimmed by 4 bases and J by 3 bases, 10 bases remained unmatched. CDR3 amino acids: CASSPRTGRATDTQYF. The CDR3 DNA follows: TGTGCCAGCAGCCCACGGACCGGGAGGGCTACAGATACGCAGTATTTT. The entire variable domain, with the rest obtained from reference TRBV9 and TRBJ2-3, is as follows: DSGVTQTPKHLITATGQRVTLRCSPRSGDLSVYWYQQSLDQGLQFLIQYYNGEERAKGNILERFSAQQFPDLHSELNLSSLELGDSALYFCASSPRTGRATDTQYFGPGTRLTVL.

J is TRBJ2-1 and V is TRBV7-3, with 7 bases fitting TRBD1. Trimming cost V 2 bases and J 4 bases; bases outside gene matches: 5. This CDR3 spans 15 amino acids. Germline V gives CDR1 SGHTA, CDR2 FQGTGA. CDR3 DNA sequence: TGTGCCAGCAGCTTACAACAGGGGAATTACAATGAGCAGTTCTTC. This translates into CASSLQQGNYNEQFF.

The chain joins TRBV9 to TRBJ2-7; 8 bases fit TRBD2. The CDR3 is 17 residues long. The germline CDR1 and CDR2 sequences are SGDLS and YYNGEE. Trimming removed 2 bases from V and 2 bases from J; junction bases left unmatched: 12. CDR3 in amino acids: CASSVEPKRETTYEQYF. The CDR3 DNA reads as TGTGCCAGCAGCGTTGAGCCCAAGCGGGAGACTACCTACGAGCAGTACTTC.

The rearrangement joins TRBV7-2 to TRBJ1-3, with TRBD1 matching 7 bases. The CDR3 is made up of 14 amino acids. Per germline, CDR1 SGHTA and CDR2 FQGNSA. The junction had 2 bases not matched to a gene; V was cut back by 4 bases and J by 2 bases. In DNA form, the CDR3 reads TGTGCCAGCAGCTGCGGGACAGCTGGAAACACCATATATTTT. Protein product: CASSCGTAGNTIYF. The whole variable domain, filled in from reference TRBV7-2 and TRBJ1-3, reads GAGVSQSPSNKVTEKGKDVELRCDPISGHTALYWYRQSLGQGLEFLIYFQGNSAPDKSGLPSDRFSAERTGGSVSTLTIQRTQQEDSAVYLCASSCGTAGNTIYFGEGSWLTVV.

The chain has TRBV29-1 and TRBJ2-3; D gene unclear. CDR1 is SQVTM and CDR2 is ANQGSEA in the germline V gene. V was cut by 2 bases and J by 0 bases, with 6 bases left in between. This CDR3 has 13 amino acids. The CDR3 coding sequence is TGCAGCGTTGAACTCACTAGCACAGATACGCAGTATTTT. Residues: CSVELTSTDTQYF.

The genes are TRBV30 and TRBJ2-7; 11 nucleotides line up with TRBD1. This CDR3 comprises 17 residues. CDR1 is GTSNPN, CDR2 SVGIG, per germline (reference sequence). Germline trimming cut 2 bases from V and 5 bases from J; bases unmatched to any gene: 14. The CDR3, as DNA: TGTGCCTGGAGTTCCCCTCTCCGGACAGGGGGCATCAACGAGCAGTACTTC. Its translation: CAWSSPLRTGGINEQYF.

The chain has TRBV4-2 and TRBJ2-7, with TRBD2 identical over 9 bases. The ends lost 0 bases at V and 2 bases at J; junction bases unmatched: 11. CDR1 and CDR2 (germline): LGHNA, YNFKEQ. The CDR3 consists of 18 residues. The DNA for the CDR3 is TGTGCCAGCAGCCAAGATTACCTCAAGCGGGAGGCGACCTACGAGCAGTACTTC. Its protein product is CASSQDYLKREATYEQYF.

The genes are TRBV7-2 and TRBJ2-3, with D maybe TRBD2 (6 bases). Germline lookup yields CDR1 SGHTA and CDR2 FQGNSA. CDR3 size: 11 residues. V lost 6 bases and J 8 bases, leaving 9 bases between the germline ends. CDR3: CASRREVTQYF. CDR3 sequence (DNA): TGTGCCAGCAGAAGGGAGGTTACGCAGTATTTT. The full variable domain, with the rest looked up from reference TRBV7-2 and TRBJ2-3, is GAGVSQSPSNKVTEKGKDVELRCDPISGHTALYWYRQSLGQGLEFLIYFQGNSAPDKSGLPSDRFSAERTGGSVSTLTIQRTQQEDSAVYLCASRREVTQYFGPGTRLTVL.

The V gene is TRBV27, the J gene TRBJ2-3; the D call may be TRBD1 or TRBD2 (7 bases each). Germline lookup yields CDR1 MNHEY and CDR2 SMNVEV (reference sequence). The ends were cut back, 8 bases at V and 8 bases at J, with 17 bases in the middle. The CDR3 length is 13 residues. The CDR3 DNA reads TGTGCCAGCGGGGGCGACAGGGAGGGTACGCAGTATTTT. Its translation: CASGGDREGTQYF.

The rearrangement uses TRBV4-3 and TRBJ2-5; either TRBD1 or TRBD2 may supply D (5 bases each). Between the trimmed V and J ends, which lost 3 bases and 6 bases, there was a span of 20 bases. The CDR3 has 16 residues. Germline loops: CDR1 LGHNA, CDR2 YSLEER. This chain's CDR3 is CASSHSPGTRAQTQYF. The CDR3 DNA reads as TGCGCCAGCAGCCATTCCCCCGGGACCCGCGCCCAGACCCAGTACTTC.

This chain uses TRBV10-2 with TRBJ2-4; 10 nucleotides agree with TRBD2. V was clipped by 2 bases and J by 5 bases; unmatched bases: 3. This CDR3 is 15 amino acids long. Germline-derived CDR1 and CDR2 are WSHSY and SAAADI. CDR3 amino acids: CASSEQREGENIQYF. The CDR3 bases are TGCGCCAGCAGTGAGCAGCGGGAGGGCGAAAACATTCAGTACTTC.

The chain couples TRBV28 to TRBJ1-5; no definite D call. V was clipped by 3 bases and J by 7 bases, with 34 bases between them. Looked up from germline, CDR1 is MDHEN and CDR2 is SYDVKM. The CDR3 runs to 21 residues. CDR3 coding DNA: TGTGCCAGCAGTTTGGGCCAACCTCGGCATCGGGGAATCCCCCCGGGCCAGCCCCAGCATTTT. Translated, it gives CASSLGQPRHRGIPPGQPQHF.

This chain uses TRBV4-3 with TRBJ2-5; TRBD2 matches 15 bases. Trimming at V came to 3 bases and at J to 0 bases, leaving 5 bases not matched to a gene. There are 18 residues in the CDR3. Per the germline V gene, CDR1 is LGHNA and CDR2 is YSLEER. The CDR3 nucleotides read TGCGCCAGCAGCCACCGCCGGACTAGCGGGAGGGACCAAGAGACCCAGTACTTC. This gives the protein CASSHRRTSGRDQETQYF.

This clone was seen a handful of times. This rearrangement joins TRBV14 to TRBJ1-1, with 7 nucleotides matching TRBD1. Germline V gives CDR1 SGHDN, CDR2 FVKESK. After removal of 5 bases from V and 8 bases from J, the junction contained 11 bases not matched to a gene. The CDR3 runs to 14 residues. CDR3 DNA: TGTGCCAGCAGCTCAAGTGAGGGGGCATTAGAAGCTTTCTTT. Protein: CASSSSEGALEAFF. The complete variable domain, with remaining parts taken from reference TRBV14 and TRBJ1-1, reads EAGVTQFPSHSVIEKGQTVTLRCDPISGHDNLYWYRRVMGKEIKFLLHFVKESKQDESGMPNNRFLAERTGGTYSTLKVQPAELEDSGVYFCASSSSEGALEAFFGQGTRLTVV.

This sequence joins TRBV7-8 and TRBJ2-2; D may be TRBD1 (7 bases). The CDR3 extends over 18 amino acids. V was cut by 4 bases and J by 3 bases, with 21 bases left in between. Germline CDR1 is SGHVS and CDR2 is FQNEAQ. The CDR3 nucleotides are TGTGCCAGCAGCTCGAGATTGGCAGGGGGGAATGACACCGGGGAGCTGTTTTTT. The encoded protein is CASSSRLAGGNDTGELFF.

This chain joins TRBV25-1 and TRBJ2-1; D remains unclear. Germline loops: CDR1 MGHDK, CDR2 SYGVNS. This CDR3 is 13 amino acids long. V was cut by 2 bases and J by 6 bases, with 8 bases left in between. The CDR3 DNA is TGTGCCAGCAGTGAAAATGGAGCCAATGAGCAGTTCTTC. This translates into CASSENGANEQFF.